One and the same sample provided the 27 T cell receptor beta chains below, sequenced in a study of cytotoxic CD8 clonotypes in ibrutinib-treated CLL. Profiled with immunoSEQ multiplex PCR; TCRdb holds only in-frame clones, not every one. This sample yields hundreds of thousands of clones, of which under 70% are seen a single time; approximately 6% belongs to the top ten. Material: PBMCs, obtained after 36 months of ibrutinib treatment. The receptors come from a human donor with chronic lymphocytic leukemia.

J is TRBJ2-1 and V is TRBV7-8; TRBD2 aligns across 9 bases. The V and J ends lost 2 bases and 8 bases, in that order; junction bases with no gene match: 10. Germline assignment: CDR1 SGHVS and CDR2 FQNEAQ. This CDR3 comprises 16 residues. The CDR3 DNA sequence: TGTGCCAGCAGCTTACCCCGAGCGGGGGGTGGGCATGAGCAGTTCTTC. Translation: CASSLPRAGGGHEQFF.

V gene TRBV10-3 combines with J gene TRBJ2-1, with 10 bases matching TRBD1. There are 12 residues in the CDR3. V trimming: 10 bases; J trimming: 7 bases; junction bases outside the gene matches: 4. The V gene's germline CDR1 is ENHRY and CDR2 SYGVKD. The CDR3, as DNA: TGTGCCACGCGACAGGGGGCGAATGAGCAGTTCTTC. Translating gives CATRQGANEQFF.

A few counts support this clone. The gene calls are TRBV27 and TRBJ2-7, with no clear D. Germline V gene lookup returns CDR1 MNHEY and CDR2 SMNVEV (reference sequence). V was shortened by 0 bases and J by 3 bases, with 6 bases between the two germline ends. This CDR3 region has 13 residues. The CDR3: CASSLSPYYEQYF. CDR3 bases: TGTGCCAGCAGTTTATCGCCCTACTACGAGCAGTACTTC.

The chain uses TRBV4-1 and TRBJ1-6; 9 bases match TRBD1. Germline loops: CDR1 MGHRA, CDR2 YSYEKL. V lost 4 bases to trimming and J lost 4 bases; unmatched junction nucleotides: 5. CDR3 size: 16 residues. CDR3 in amino acids: CASSLDRGSYNSPLHF. The CDR3 DNA reads as TGCGCCAGCAGCCTAGACAGGGGGTCGTATAATTCACCCCTCCACTTT.

In DNA, the CDR3 is TGTGCCAGCAGCAGGACAGGGGGCCTTTACGAGCAGTACTTC. It translates to CASSRTGGLYEQYF. The chain links TRBV5-4 to TRBJ2-7; TRBD1 matches at 11 bases. Trimming took 4 bases from V and 4 from J; bases not matched to a gene: 4. This CDR3 has 14 amino acids. Germline values: CDR1 SGHNT, CDR2 YYREEE (reference sequence).

This chain joins TRBV18 and TRBJ1-2, with D uncertain. The CDR3 has 14 amino acids. Germline values: CDR1 KGHSH, CDR2 LQKENI. Deletions cut 3 bases from V and 8 bases from J, with 16 bases between. The CDR3 nucleotides read TGTGCCAGCTCACCGCCGCACGGTGCCGTGGGCTACACCTTC. Protein: CASSPPHGAVGYTF.

The chain uses TRBV27 and TRBJ1-2; D may be TRBD1 (6 bases). V lost 5 bases and J lost 7, with 11 bases in between. This CDR3 is 12 amino acids long. Looked up from germline, CDR1 is MNHEY and CDR2 is SMNVEV (reference sequence). The CDR3 sequence: CASSKTGLGYTF. CDR3 sequence (DNA): TGTGCCAGCAGTAAGACAGGTCTTGGCTACACCTTC.

The V call is TRBV10-2, the J call TRBJ2-3, with D possibly called TRBD1 or TRBD2 (5 bases each). CDR1 is WSHSY and CDR2 is SAAADI in the germline V gene. CDR3 length equals 14 residues. V was clipped by 6 bases and J by 1 base, with 11 bases between them. CDR3 protein: CASRDMGGTDTQYF. The DNA of the CDR3 is TGCGCCAGCAGGGACATGGGGGGCACAGATACGCAGTATTTT.

The table lists this clone with a count of one. This chain joins TRBV25-1 and TRBJ2-7; D is possibly TRBD1 (7 bases). V was clipped by 5 bases and J by 5 bases, with 13 bases between them. The germline CDR1 and CDR2 sequences are MGHDK and SYGVNS. CDR3 length equals 13 residues. In nucleotides, the CDR3 is TGTGCCAGCAGTCAGGGGGGTCTGCACGAGCAGTACTTC. It codes for CASSQGGLHEQYF.

The CDR3 sequence is CSVPGVETQYF. The CDR3 DNA is TGCAGCGTTCCCGGGGTAGAGACCCAGTACTTC. The chain has TRBV29-1 and TRBJ2-5; weak D call: TRBD2 (5 bases). V shed 5 bases and J shed 4 bases, with 8 bases lying between them. Germline V CDR1 and CDR2: SQVTM, ANQGSEA. The CDR3 contains 11 residues.

This chain links TRBV7-9 with TRBJ2-3, with 7 bases identical to TRBD2. The CDR3 runs to 18 residues. The ends lost 5 bases at V and 0 bases at J; junction bases unmatched: 14. Germline CDR1 and CDR2: SEHNR and FQNEAQ (reference sequence). CDR3 loop: CASSRTGLLAVSTDTQYF. Here the CDR3 DNA reads TGTGCCAGCAGCCGGACGGGGTTGCTAGCGGTGAGCACAGATACGCAGTATTTT.

V gene TRBV5-4 combines with J gene TRBJ2-7; D possibly corresponds to TRBD1 (6 bases). Trimming took off 8 bases at V and 1 base at J, with 13 bases between the two ends. Germline assignment: CDR1 SGHNT and CDR2 YYREEE (reference sequence). The CDR3 is 13 residues long. The CDR3 loop reads CASRAGTSYEQYF. As DNA, the CDR3 is TGTGCCAGTCGGGCCGGGACATCCTACGAGCAGTACTTC.

This chain links TRBV19 with TRBJ1-5, with a tentative D call TRBD1 (6 bases). Looked up from germline, CDR1 is LNHDA and CDR2 is SQIVND (reference sequence). The length of the CDR3 is 14 residues. Trimming removed 3 bases from V and 6 bases from J, with 12 bases in between. The CDR3 reads CASSMGGPVQPQHF. In DNA, the CDR3 is TGTGCCAGTAGTATGGGGGGGCCAGTTCAGCCCCAGCATTTT.

The gene calls are TRBV5-1 and TRBJ2-1; 11 positions agree with TRBD2. This CDR3 contains 18 residues. Trimming removed 4 bases from V and 10 bases from J; junction bases left unmatched: 19. Looked up from germline, CDR1 is SGHRS and CDR2 is YFSETQ. The CDR3, as DNA: TGCGCCAGCAGCCGGGGGCTAGCGGGGGGCCTACTAAAGTTCGAGCAGTTCTTC. Its protein product is CASSRGLAGGLLKFEQFF.

V is TRBV6-1 and J is TRBJ2-7; TRBD1 might be the D (6 bases). The germline gives CDR1 MNHNS, CDR2 SASEGT. CDR3 length: 13 amino acids. The V end was cut by 6 bases, the J end by 6 bases, with 15 bases between. The CDR3 region has the DNA TGTGCCAGCAGGACTACAGGGCTAACCGAGCAGTACTTC. Residues: CASRTTGLTEQYF.

The V call is TRBV19, the J call TRBJ2-1; D is uncertain. The germline gives CDR1 LNHDA, CDR2 SQIVND (reference sequence). The CDR3 is 13 amino acids. Trimming removed 6 bases at V and 0 bases at J, with 6 bases between. The CDR3 nucleotides read TGTGCCAGTAGGCGTCGCTCCTACAATGAGCAGTTCTTC. Translating gives CASRRRSYNEQFF.

As DNA, the CDR3 is TGTGCCAGCAGCGTAGGACAGGGGGCGCGGAGTGAAAAACTGTTTTTT. The encoded protein is CASSVGQGARSEKLFF. The rearrangement joins TRBV9 to TRBJ1-4; TRBD1 agrees at 10 bases. Trimming cost V 0 bases and J 7 bases; bases outside gene matches: 6. The CDR3 extends over 16 amino acids. Germline CDR1 SGDLS, CDR2 YYNGEE.

This rearrangement joins TRBV18 to TRBJ2-3, with 13 bases aligning to TRBD2. Germline V gives CDR1 KGHSH, CDR2 LQKENI. V lost 0 bases to trimming and J lost 8 bases; unmatched junction nucleotides: 5. The CDR3 extends over 16 amino acids. The CDR3, as DNA: TGTGCCAGCTCACCACCGGGACTAGCGGGGAGGAGTACGCAGTATTTT. Amino acids: CASSPPGLAGRSTQYF.

The chain has TRBV2 and TRBJ2-2, with unresolved D. V gave up 1 base and J gave up 4 bases, with 10 bases separating them. The CDR3 runs 15 residues. Germline-derived CDR1 and CDR2 are SNHLY and FYNNEI. The CDR3 nucleotides read TGTGCCAGCAGTGAAGATGGCCACCCCACCGGGGAGCTGTTTTTT. Protein sequence: CASSEDGHPTGELFF.

This sequence joins TRBV7-8 and TRBJ1-5; unclear D gene. Germline lookup yields CDR1 SGHVS and CDR2 FQNEAQ. V lost 7 bases, J lost 2 bases, and 21 bases lay in between. This CDR3 is built from 17 residues. The CDR3 coding sequence is TGTGCCAGCACCCAAAGGGCGGACCGAGGGCGCAATCAGCCCCAGCATTTT. Translating gives CASTQRADRGRNQPQHF.

This sequence joins TRBV9 and TRBJ2-7, with a possible D match to TRBD1 (6 bases). Deletions cut 2 bases from V and 3 bases from J, with 12 bases between. Per germline, CDR1 SGDLS and CDR2 YYNGEE. The CDR3 covers 14 residues. This CDR3 reads CASSVTGQIYEQYF. The DNA of the CDR3 is TGTGCCAGCAGCGTGACAGGACAAATCTACGAGCAGTACTTC.

V is TRBV11-2 and J is TRBJ2-1; possible D gene TRBD1, 5 bases. V was clipped by 5 bases and J by 3 bases, with 8 bases between them. This CDR3 has 13 residues. CDR1 and CDR2 from the germline V gene are SGHAT and FQNNGV. The CDR3 protein is CASSGRVYNEQFF. The CDR3 DNA follows: TGTGCCAGCAGCGGCAGGGTCTACAATGAGCAGTTCTTC.

The chain couples TRBV27 to TRBJ2-5; the D is unclear. This CDR3 is 13 amino acids long. V lost 4 bases and J lost 4, with 10 bases in between. Germline assignment: CDR1 MNHEY and CDR2 SMNVEV (reference sequence). CDR3 DNA sequence: TGTGCCAGCAGTTCGTTTGGAAGAGAGACCCAGTACTTC. Its protein is CASSSFGRETQYF.

The CDR3 reads CATRTQGLPGNTIYF. CDR3 coding DNA: TGTGCCACCCGGACCCAGGGCTTACCTGGAAACACCATATATTTT. The chain links TRBV6-5 to TRBJ1-3; D is possibly TRBD1 (5 bases). Germline V gene data show CDR1 as MNHEY and CDR2 as SVGAGI. The germline V and J ends were trimmed by 10 bases and 2 bases, with 18 bases remaining between them. This CDR3 spans 15 amino acids.

The rearrangement joins TRBV11-2 to TRBJ2-7; 14 nucleotides agree with TRBD2. There are 16 residues in the CDR3. Germline V gene sequence: CDR1 SGHAT, CDR2 FQNNGV. Unmatched junction bases numbered 8, after V lost 8 bases and J lost 2 bases. The chain's CDR3 is CASLGTSGSRPYEQYF. CDR3 nucleotides: TGTGCCAGCTTAGGGACTAGCGGGAGTAGACCCTACGAGCAGTACTTC.

The chain uses TRBV9 and TRBJ1-1; no clear D. This CDR3 is built from 13 residues. The ends were cut back, 7 bases at V and 6 bases at J, with 16 bases in the middle. CDR1 is SGDLS and CDR2 is YYNGEE in the germline V gene. CDR3 region: CASSYYDASEAFF. The CDR3 bases are TGTGCCAGCTCATATTACGATGCATCTGAAGCTTTCTTT.

CDR3 in amino acids: CSAQRGGTDTQYF. The CDR3 nucleotides are TGCAGCGCCCAGCGGGGGGGCACAGATACGCAGTATTTT. J is TRBJ2-3 and V is TRBV29-1, with 9 bases fitting TRBD2. Trimming took 7 bases from V and 1 from J; bases not matched to a gene: 3. Germline CDR1 is SQVTM and CDR2 is ANQGSEA. CDR3 length: 13 amino acids.